Following are 7 T cell receptor beta chains from one sample sequenced in a study of Ad26.COV2.S vaccination and SARS-CoV-2 variants. The protocol was immunoSEQ multiplex PCR, while the TCRdb copy is restricted to in-frame clones and leaves out a portion. The table shows more than 150,000 clones, with around nine tenths occurring only once. Sequenced material: peripheral blood, taken after recovery from COVID-19. All receptors come from a human donor who had recovered from COVID-19.

This clone was counted a few times. V gene TRBV28 combines with J gene TRBJ2-3, with unresolved D. CDR1 is MDHEN, CDR2 SYDVKM, per germline. This CDR3 is 14 amino acids long. Trimming removed 7 bases at V and 2 bases at J, with 13 bases between. CDR3 sequence reads: CASTPQTVTDTQYF. Here the CDR3 DNA reads TGTGCCAGCACCCCTCAGACTGTCACAGATACGCAGTATTTT.

The rearrangement links TRBV5-5 to TRBJ1-1, with a possible D match to TRBD1 (6 bases). Trimming shortened V by 6 bases and J by 8 bases, and 20 bases separated the two germline ends. This CDR3 has 14 residues. Germline V gene data show CDR1 as SGHKS and CDR2 as YYEKEE (reference sequence). CDR3 sequence (DNA): TGTGCCAGCATCCCGGGGGGGGGCGCAGCGGAAGCTTTCTTT. It is translated as CASIPGGGAAEAFF.

The chain couples TRBV29-1 to TRBJ1-1, with D uncertain. V lost 4 bases and J lost 6, with 6 bases in between. CDR1 is SQVTM, CDR2 ANQGSEA, per germline. The CDR3 spans 10 residues. CDR3 region: CSVVTPEAFF. The CDR3 DNA reads TGCAGCGTTGTTACCCCTGAAGCTTTCTTT.

The chain is built from TRBV11-2 and TRBJ1-5, with TRBD1 matching over 9 bases. The germline gives CDR1 SGHAT, CDR2 FQNNGV. The V gene end was trimmed by 5 bases and the J gene end by 3 bases; junction bases not matched to a gene: 8. There are 16 residues in the CDR3. The CDR3 DNA follows: TGTGCCAGCAGCCCGGGACAGGGTAGGCCCAATCAGCCCCAGCATTTT. Amino acid sequence: CASSPGQGRPNQPQHF.

The chain recombines TRBV23-1 with TRBJ2-3; the D is unclear. TRBV23-1 is an ORF, and what it does is uncertain. The CDR3 runs to 12 residues. V was shortened by 8 bases and J by 0 bases, with 6 bases between the two germline ends. CDR3 sequence: CASGSSTDTQYF. The DNA for the CDR3 is TGCGCCAGCGGGTCAAGCACAGATACGCAGTATTTT.

The table lists this clone with a few counts. The gene calls are TRBV7-9 and TRBJ1-5, with 8 bases fitting TRBD1. V shed 5 bases and J 0 bases; nucleotides not matched to a gene: 9. CDR1 and CDR2 (germline): SEHNR, FQNEAQ (reference sequence). The CDR3 runs to 17 residues. The CDR3 reads CASSRGTGDYSNQPQHF. The CDR3 bases are TGTGCCAGCAGCCGAGGGACAGGTGACTATAGCAATCAGCCCCAGCATTTT.

The chain employs TRBV2 and TRBJ1-2; D gene unclear. V lost 6 bases and J 8 bases, leaving 10 bases between the germline ends. Germline CDR1 and CDR2: SNHLY and FYNNEI. The CDR3 covers 11 residues. The CDR3 coding sequence is TGTGCCAGCAGCCAACAGCAGGGCTACACCTTC. Translation gives CASSQQQGYTF.